The 19 T cell receptor beta chains listed next were all sequenced from one sample in a study of neurological immune-mediated disorders. In TCRdb, the 5' RACE reads were re-called with MiXCR into one record per CDR3 protein. Of approximately 66,000 distinct CDR3 sequences listed, nearly 3.5% are singletons. Sequenced material: PBMCs. These receptors came from a man aged 35 to 55 with multiple sclerosis.

Ten or more counts support this clonotype. The genes are TRBV5-1 and TRBJ1-1, with 7 bases lining up with TRBD1. Per germline, CDR1 SGHRS and CDR2 YFSETQ. The CDR3 runs 14 residues. J was trimmed by 2 bases and V by 4 bases; bases with no gene match: 5. In DNA, the CDR3 is TGCGCCAGCAGCCCGGGACAGATTAACACTGAAGCTTTCTTT. It encodes CASSPGQINTEAFF.

This clonotype was seen ten or more times. One end of the junction varies from germline; a read error may be responsible. This rearrangement joins TRBV5-1 to TRBJ1-5; D is perhaps TRBD1 (6 bases). Germline V lookup: CDR1 SGHRS, CDR2 YFSETQ. The CDR3 is 17 amino acids. DNA of the CDR3: TGCGCCAGCAGCCCTTTACCGCAGGGGAAGCGCGATAAGACCCAGAATTTT. It translates to CASSPLPQGKRDKTQNF.

This clonotype was detected many times. The gene calls are TRBV10-3 and TRBJ2-2; D gene ambiguous. Germline assignment: CDR1 ENHRY and CDR2 SYGVKD. V dropped 1 base and J dropped 4 bases, with 4 bases sitting between them. The CDR3 loop spans 13 amino acids. The CDR3 loop reads CAISEFLTGELFF. The CDR3 nucleotides are TGTGCCATCAGTGAGTTCCTCACCGGGGAGCTGTTTTTT.

This clonotype was seen once. One base away lies a much larger clone, so this may be a sequencing read error. The chain is built from TRBV9 and TRBJ2-7; no clear D. The CDR3 runs to 12 residues. V lost 0 bases and J lost 7, with 8 bases in between. CDR1 and CDR2 (germline): SGDLS, YYNGEE. The CDR3 DNA reads TGTGCCAGCAGCGTAGGAGGTTTAGAGCAGTACTTC. It codes for CASSVGGLEQYF.

This clonotype was observed many times. The chain combines TRBV24-1 with TRBJ1-2; no firm D call. Trimming left V 4 bases short and J 3 bases short, with 11 bases between. CDR1 and CDR2 from the germline V gene are KGHDR and SFDVKD. The length of the CDR3 is 14 residues. The CDR3 is CATSDPPRDYGYTF. As DNA, the CDR3 is TGTGCCACCAGTGACCCCCCGAGGGACTATGGCTACACCTTC.

J is TRBJ1-1 and V is TRBV12-3 or TRBV12-4; D perhaps matches TRBD1 (5 bases). The CDR3 contains 14 residues. V was clipped by 4 bases and J by 1 base, with 10 bases between them. This CDR3 is CASSYQTENTEAFF. In nucleotides, the CDR3 is TGTGCCAGCAGTTACCAGACAGAGAACACTGAAGCTTTCTTT.

At least ten counts were recorded for this clonotype. The chain is built from TRBV9 and TRBJ2-7; 13 bases align to TRBD2. The CDR3 is 16 residues long. The ends lost 4 bases at V and 3 bases at J; junction bases unmatched: 7. Germline loops: CDR1 SGDLS, CDR2 YYNGEE. The CDR3 region has the DNA TGTGCCAGCAGCAACCAACTAGCGGGAGGGTTCTACGAGCAGTACTTC. It specifies CASSNQLAGGFYEQYF.

This clonotype was seen at least ten times. This chain connects TRBV5-6 to TRBJ2-5; no reliable D call. In germline, CDR1 is SGHDT, CDR2 YYEEEE. The ends were cut back, 0 bases at V and 2 bases at J, with 8 bases in the middle. CDR3 length: 14 amino acids. CDR3 DNA sequence: TGTGCCAGCAGCTTGGGTGTTAAGCAAGAGACCCAGTACTTC. Its translation: CASSLGVKQETQYF.

This clonotype has ten or more counts. The chain is built from TRBV25-1 and TRBJ2-5; no reliable D call. Looked up from germline, CDR1 is MGHDK and CDR2 is SYGVNS. The CDR3 length is 15 residues. Trimming left V 3 bases short and J 4 bases short, with 15 bases between. DNA for the CDR3: TGTGCCAGCAGTGACTCAAGGACGGCGGCAGAGACCCAGTACTTC. Translating gives CASSDSRTAAETQYF.

By sample fraction, this clonotype is medium-sized. The chain is built from TRBV3-1 and TRBJ1-1; no clear D gene. V gave up 3 bases and J gave up 1 base, with 9 bases separating them. CDR1 is LGHDT and CDR2 is YNNKEL in the germline V gene (reference sequence). There are 14 residues in the CDR3. The CDR3 sequence: CASSQGKANTEAFF. The CDR3 nucleotides are TGTGCCAGCAGCCAGGGAAAGGCGAACACTGAAGCTTTCTTT.

There are many counts of this clonotype. The chain combines TRBV7-8 with TRBJ1-1; D may be TRBD1 (5 bases). Germline V lookup: CDR1 SGHVS, CDR2 FQNEAQ. This CDR3 has 16 amino acids. Trimming stripped 4 bases from V and 5 bases from J, with 20 bases between. DNA for the CDR3: TGTGCCAGCAGCTCAAAGCGTGGGACTTACGGAACTGAAGCTTTCTTT. Its translation: CASSSKRGTYGTEAFF.

This clonotype was picked up many times. This chain joins TRBV5-1 and TRBJ2-1; 8 positions agree with TRBD2. The CDR3 runs 13 residues. Germline CDR1 is SGHRS and CDR2 is YFSETQ. The J segment lost 10 bases and the V segment lost 4 bases, leaving 7 bases of the junction unmatched. CDR3 amino acids: CASSIGGAREQFF. The CDR3 nucleotides are TGCGCCAGCAGCATCGGGGGGGCCCGGGAGCAGTTCTTC.

This clonotype was seen repeatedly, ten times or more. This sequence joins TRBV12-3 or TRBV12-4 and TRBJ1-2; possibly TRBD1 for D (6 bases). V lost 2 bases and J lost 8, with 12 bases in between. The CDR3 has 13 amino acids. In DNA form, the CDR3 reads TGTGCCAGCAGTTTAAGACAGGCTTGGGGCTACACCTTC. This sequence encodes CASSLRQAWGYTF.

Ten or more counts support this clonotype. The J gene is TRBJ2-2, the V gene TRBV5-5; D call uncertain. This CDR3 is built from 16 residues. Trimming shortened V by 4 bases and J by 0 bases, and 13 bases separated the two germline ends. Germline CDR1 and CDR2: SGHKS and YYEKEE (reference sequence). CDR3 in amino acids: CASSGTGNANTGELFF. In nucleotides, the CDR3 is TGTGCCAGCAGCGGCACTGGAAACGCGAACACCGGGGAGCTGTTTTTT.

This clonotype has a count of ten or more. The rearrangement uses TRBV4-2 and TRBJ1-5; tentatively, D is TRBD1 (5 bases). The CDR3 is 15 amino acids. Trimming stripped 1 base from V and 3 bases from J, with 10 bases between. Germline V gene data show CDR1 as LGHNA and CDR2 as YNFKEQ. The CDR3 sequence is CASSQVLGTNQPQHF. The CDR3 coding sequence is TGTGCCAGCAGCCAAGTCCTGGGGACCAATCAGCCCCAGCATTTT.

The table lists this clonotype with many counts. The chain has TRBV11-2 and TRBJ1-1; a weak D match, TRBD1 (6 bases). The CDR3 is made up of 16 amino acids. CDR1 is SGHAT and CDR2 is FQNNGV in the germline V gene. The V and J ends lost 0 bases and 0 bases respectively, with 11 bases between them. CDR3 coding DNA: TGTGCCAGCAGCTTAGAATGGGGGCGCATGAACACTGAAGCTTTCTTT. Its protein product is CASSLEWGRMNTEAFF.

This clonotype was picked up many times. The genes are TRBV4-2 and TRBJ2-7, with 10 bases matching TRBD2. The CDR3 runs to 15 residues. The V and J ends lost 5 bases and 6 bases, in that order; junction bases with no gene match: 10. Germline lookup yields CDR1 LGHNA and CDR2 YNFKEQ. CDR3 residues: CASSVTSGAWGEQYF. The CDR3 DNA sequence: TGTGCCAGCAGCGTCACTAGCGGGGCTTGGGGCGAGCAGTACTTC.

This clonotype was detected ten times or more. The CDR3 reads CASSLTGTGSYNEQFF. DNA of the CDR3: TGCGCCAGCAGCCTAACCGGGACAGGGTCCTACAATGAGCAGTTCTTC. The gene calls are TRBV5-1 and TRBJ2-1; TRBD1 agrees at 9 bases. V trimming: 4 bases; J trimming: 1 base; junction bases outside the gene matches: 6. CDR1 and CDR2 from the germline V gene are SGHRS and YFSETQ. The CDR3 is made up of 16 amino acids.

This clonotype was seen at least ten times. This chain uses TRBV6-6 with TRBJ2-3; 9 nucleotides align to TRBD1. This CDR3 has 16 residues. Germline CDR1 MNHNY, CDR2 SVGAGI (reference sequence). The V and J ends lost 0 bases and 5 bases, in that order; junction bases with no gene match: 6. In DNA, the CDR3 is TGTGCCAGCAGTTACTCGAACAGGGGGCCAGGAGATACGCAGTATTTT. It specifies CASSYSNRGPGDTQYF.